This T cell receptor (beta chain) was found in a study of blood T cell repertoires in COVID-19. The V segment lost 9 bases and the J segment 3 bases; nucleotides outside the gene matches: 8. Germline V gene sequence: CDR1 LGHDT, CDR2 YNNKEL (reference sequence). This CDR3 is 17 amino acids long. The authors' processing: For nucleated cells, counts were estimated from reference gene primer amplification. TCRdb's copy holds only in-frame clones and misses some; the assay was immunoSEQ multiplex PCR. V, J and clone size were drawn from that table, and D and trimming were deduced from the DNA. This table has under 25,000 clones, around nine tenths appearing once.

The V call is TRBV3-1 (or the pseudogene TRBV3-2), the J call TRBJ2-6; 13 nucleotides line up with TRBD2. What was sequenced was peripheral blood. The sequence was collected from a human donor in a cohort sampled during active COVID-19. The CDR3 DNA reads as TGTGCCAGTTGTCGCACTAGCGGGAGGGGTGGGGCCAACGTCCTGACTTTC. It codes for CASCRTSGRGGANVLTF.